The 14 T cell receptor beta chains below come from one sample, sequenced in a study of radiation and T cells in renal cell carcinoma. Time point defined: blood 4 weeks post-SBRT, at nephrectomy. Indicated treatment: 15 Gy SBRT to primary tumor, nephrectomy 4 weeks later. Profiling relied on immunoSEQ multiplex PCR, and the TCRdb table lists in-frame clones only, not all of them. The sample holds roughly 61,000 clones; over 60% are singletons and the top ten take roughly 7.5%. The starting material was blood, obtained from a patient whose treatment included radiotherapy and nephrectomy. These receptors came from a man aged 60 to 75 with renal cell carcinoma.

This chain's CDR3 is CASSPPTKGEETQYF. The CDR3 DNA sequence: TGTGCCAGCAGCCCACCGACGAAAGGGGAAGAGACCCAGTACTTC. This chain connects TRBV14 to TRBJ2-5; tentative D call: TRBD1 (5 bases). This CDR3 has 15 residues. Germline V gene data show CDR1 as SGHDN and CDR2 as FVKESK. V lost 4 bases and J lost 3, with 15 bases in between.

J is TRBJ2-3 and V is TRBV6-1; D gene unclear. The CDR3 is made up of 13 amino acids. Trimming shortened V by 10 bases and J by 0 bases, and 11 bases separated the two germline ends. From germline, CDR1 is MNHNS and CDR2 SASEGT. The CDR3, as DNA: TGTGCCATGTCAACCCCCAGCACAGATACGCAGTATTTT. This translates into CAMSTPSTDTQYF.

The chain uses TRBV2 and TRBJ1-4, with D possibly matching TRBD1 (5 bases). Germline V gene data show CDR1 as SNHLY and CDR2 as FYNNEI. The ends were cut back, 5 bases at V and 8 bases at J, with 12 bases in the middle. This CDR3 comprises 13 residues. The CDR3 DNA is TGTGCCAGCAGTTCCGGACAAACAGAAAAACTGTTTTTT. Its protein product is CASSSGQTEKLFF. Filled out from reference TRBV2 and TRBJ1-4, the complete variable domain reads EPEVTQTPSHQVTQMGQEVILRCVPISNHLYFYWYRQILGQKVEFLVSFYNNEISEKSEIFDDQFSVERPDGSNFTLKIRSTKLEDSAMYFCASSSGQTEKLFFGSGTQLSVL.

This chain connects TRBV9 to TRBJ2-2; maybe TRBD2 (5 bases). This CDR3 has 17 amino acids. Germline CDR1 is SGDLS and CDR2 is YYNGEE. Deletions cut 2 bases from V and 3 bases from J, with 17 bases between. This chain's CDR3 is CASSVIKGDIDTGELFF. CDR3 in DNA: TGTGCCAGCAGCGTTATTAAGGGAGACATAGACACCGGGGAGCTGTTTTTT.

The rearrangement joins TRBV19 to TRBJ2-3; 11 bases are shared with TRBD2. The CDR3 covers 16 residues. The germline V gene has CDR1 LNHDA and CDR2 SQIVND (reference sequence). The V segment lost 5 bases and the J segment 2 bases; nucleotides outside the gene matches: 6. This CDR3 is CASSRIAGGDTDTQYF. The CDR3 DNA follows: TGTGCCAGTAGTCGGATAGCGGGAGGGGACACAGATACGCAGTATTTT.

The chain uses TRBV7-8 and TRBJ2-4; D is possibly TRBD1 (5 bases). There are 18 residues in the CDR3. Trimming took 0 bases from V and 3 from J, leaving 18 bases between them. Germline CDR1 and CDR2: SGHVS and FQNEAQ. In DNA form, the CDR3 reads TGTGCCAGCAGCTTAGCCCTCTTCAAGGGGCGAGGCAAAAACATTCAGTACTTC. Translation: CASSLALFKGRGKNIQYF.

This clone was counted once. One end of the junction varies from germline; a read error may be responsible. This sequence joins TRBV19 and TRBJ1-3; 9 bases align to TRBD1. Germline-derived CDR1 and CDR2 are LNHDA and SQIVND (reference sequence). The CDR3 spans 14 residues. DNA of the CDR3: TGTGCCAGTAATATACAGGGGGCCGGGAACACCATATATTTT. It translates to CASNIQGAGNTIYF.

V gene TRBV19 combines with J gene TRBJ2-5; a possible D gene is TRBD2 (5 bases). Deletions cut 2 bases from V and 0 bases from J, with 7 bases between. The CDR3 is 14 amino acids. Per germline, CDR1 LNHDA and CDR2 SQIVND (reference sequence). The chain's CDR3 is CASSIRRDQETQYF. CDR3 bases: TGTGCCAGTAGTATAAGGCGGGACCAAGAGACCCAGTACTTC.

In this sample, this clone turned up once. The rearrangement links TRBV7-7 to TRBJ2-3; D call uncertain. The germline V and J ends were trimmed by 6 bases and 2 bases, with 9 bases remaining between them. The CDR3 contains 13 residues. Germline-derived CDR1 and CDR2 are SSHAT and FNYEAQ (reference sequence). The CDR3 DNA reads TGTGCCAGCAGTGACAAGTCCACAGATACGCAGTATTTT. This encodes CASSDKSTDTQYF.

The chain has TRBV5-4 and TRBJ1-2; a weak D match, TRBD1 (5 bases). V was pared by 0 bases and J by 2 bases, with 8 bases between. CDR1 is SGHNT, CDR2 YYREEE, per germline (reference sequence). The CDR3 extends over 14 amino acids. Here the CDR3 DNA reads TGTGCCAGCAGCTTGGGAGGGGCCAACTATGGCTACACCTTC. Encoded protein: CASSLGGANYGYTF.

This chain uses TRBV5-1 with TRBJ2-1, with 9 bases identical to TRBD2. With V trimmed by 0 bases and J by 6 bases, 4 bases remained unmatched. CDR1 SGHRS and CDR2 YFSETQ come from the germline V gene. The CDR3 contains 15 residues. In DNA, the CDR3 is TGCGCCAGCAGCTTGGTTTCTAGCGGGATCAATGAGCAGTTCTTC. As protein: CASSLVSSGINEQFF.

The V and J genes are TRBV19 and TRBJ1-5; D is uncertain. Between the trimmed V and J ends, which lost 3 bases and 4 bases, there was a span of 10 bases. Germline loops: CDR1 LNHDA, CDR2 SQIVND (reference sequence). The CDR3 is made up of 14 amino acids. The CDR3 loop reads CASSMTDRNQPQHF. CDR3 coding DNA: TGTGCCAGTAGTATGACCGACCGAAATCAGCCCCAGCATTTT.

This clone was observed once. The chain joins TRBV30 to TRBJ2-7, with 11 bases fitting TRBD2. Germline V gives CDR1 GTSNPN, CDR2 SVGIG (reference sequence). The CDR3 length is 17 residues. V was clipped by 3 bases and J by 7 bases; unmatched bases: 17. The chain's CDR3 is CAWSARIAGGRMREQYV. CDR3 DNA: TGTGCCTGGAGCGCCCGGATAGCGGGAGGGAGAATGAGGGAGCAGTACGTC.

The chain carries TRBV27 and TRBJ2-5; TRBD1 is a possible D gene (5 bases). Trimming shortened V by 0 bases and J by 3 bases, and 17 bases separated the two germline ends. From germline, CDR1 is MNHEY and CDR2 SMNVEV (reference sequence). The CDR3 totals 17 residues. CDR3 protein: CASSLSWVGEGKETQYF. CDR3 nucleotides: TGTGCCAGCAGTTTATCTTGGGTAGGGGAAGGGAAAGAGACCCAGTACTTC.